The subject of this entry is one TCR beta chain. The record originates from a study of shared clonotypes between healthy human individuals. The assay was immunoSEQ multiplex PCR, and TCRdb's table has in-frame clones only and misses some. The sample shows more than 450,000 clones, 79% of them seen only once. V gave up 0 bases and J gave up 4 bases, with 27 bases separating them. The germline V gene has CDR1 WSHSY and CDR2 SAAADI. The CDR3 is made up of 20 amino acids. Sequencing input: PBMCs. The chain is built from TRBV10-2 and TRBJ1-1; TRBD1 is a possible D gene (6 bases). This receptor was taken from a woman between 40 and 55 years old in good health. Some clones in this sample may be carry-over from other donors' samples. CDR3 sequence reads: CASSESVPGGYGVGRTEAFF. CDR3 coding DNA: TGCGCCAGCAGTGAGTCAGTTCCGGGGGGCTATGGGGTTGGGCGCACTGAAGCTTTCTTT.